This T cell receptor (beta chain) is from a study of blood T cells in healthy people across ages. Alongside a J-beta primer mix, a sample-barcoded 5' primer served in a second PCR lasting about 7 to 12 cycles. Using its own MiXCR run on the 5' RACE reads, TCRdb lists one record per CDR3 protein. The sample lists some 940,000 distinct CDR3 sequences; 25% to 35% were seen once. This clonotype was seen a handful of times. The V gene's germline CDR1 is MDHEN and CDR2 SYDVKM. With V trimmed by 6 bases and J by 6 bases, 7 bases remained unmatched. CDR3 size: 15 residues. The sample was also reused in another study, on T cells of mothers and their children.

Source material: blood. This clonotype was sampled from a middle-aged woman in good health. J is TRBJ2-1 and V is TRBV28; 11 bases match TRBD2. The CDR3: CASRALAGGRNEQFF. The CDR3 DNA follows: TGTGCCAGCAGAGCTCTAGCGGGGGGTCGCAATGAGCAGTTCTTC.